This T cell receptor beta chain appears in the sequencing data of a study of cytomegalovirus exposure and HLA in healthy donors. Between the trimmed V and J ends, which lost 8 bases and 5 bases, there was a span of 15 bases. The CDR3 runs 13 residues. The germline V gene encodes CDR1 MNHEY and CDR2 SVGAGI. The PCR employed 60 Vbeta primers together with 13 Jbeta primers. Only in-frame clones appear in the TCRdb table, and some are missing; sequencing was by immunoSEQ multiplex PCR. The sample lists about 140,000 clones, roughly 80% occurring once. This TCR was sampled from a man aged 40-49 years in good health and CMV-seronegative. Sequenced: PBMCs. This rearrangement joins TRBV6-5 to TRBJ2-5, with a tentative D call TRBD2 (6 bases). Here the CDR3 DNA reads TGTGCCAGCCGGGGGTTCGGAACGGAGACCCAGTACTTC. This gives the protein CASRGFGTETQYF.